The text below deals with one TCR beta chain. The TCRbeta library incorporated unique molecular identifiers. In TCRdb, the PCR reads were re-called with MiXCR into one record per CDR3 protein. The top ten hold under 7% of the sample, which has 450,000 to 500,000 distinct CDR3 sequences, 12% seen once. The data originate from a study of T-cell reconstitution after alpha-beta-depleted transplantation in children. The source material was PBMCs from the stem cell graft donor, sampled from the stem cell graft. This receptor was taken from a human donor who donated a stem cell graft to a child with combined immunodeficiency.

The DNA for the CDR3 is TGTGCCAGCAGCTTCCAAAGCGGGGGGGCGCCAGTATACGAGCAGTACTTC. It codes for CASSFQSGGAPVYEQYF. This rearrangement joins TRBV11-2 to TRBJ2-7; 10 bases match TRBD2. CDR3 length equals 17 residues. Germline V gene data show CDR1 as SGHAT and CDR2 as FQNNGV. V was pared by 3 bases and J by 4 bases, with 12 bases of the junction left unmatched.